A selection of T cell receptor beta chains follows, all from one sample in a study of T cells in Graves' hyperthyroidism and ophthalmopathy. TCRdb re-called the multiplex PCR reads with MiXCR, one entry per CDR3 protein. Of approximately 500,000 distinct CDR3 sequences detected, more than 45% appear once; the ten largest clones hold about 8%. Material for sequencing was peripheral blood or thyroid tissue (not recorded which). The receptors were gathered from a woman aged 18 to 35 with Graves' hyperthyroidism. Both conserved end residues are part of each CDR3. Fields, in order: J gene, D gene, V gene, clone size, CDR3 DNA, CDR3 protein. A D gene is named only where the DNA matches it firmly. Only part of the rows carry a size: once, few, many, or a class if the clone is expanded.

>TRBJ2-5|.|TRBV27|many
TGTGCCAGCGGGGGGGCCCCACGTATCGAGACCCAGTACTTC
CASGGAPRIETQYF
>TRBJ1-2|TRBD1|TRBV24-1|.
TGTGCCACCAGTGACCGGAATCCAGGGGGAGTCTATGGCTACACCTTC
CATSDRNPGGVYGYTF
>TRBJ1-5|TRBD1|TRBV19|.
TGTGCCAGTAGTGCAGGGGGCTGGGGCAATCAGCCCCAGCATTTT
CASSAGGWGNQPQHF
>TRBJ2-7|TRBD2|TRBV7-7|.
TGTGCTAGAGACGCTAGCGGGGTATCCTACGAGCAGTACTTC
CARDASGVSYEQYF
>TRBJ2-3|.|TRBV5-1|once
TGCGCCAGCAGCCCGCGGACAGGAGGGAATACGCAGTATTTT
CASSPRTGGNTQYF
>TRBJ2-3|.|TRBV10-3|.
TGTGCCATCAACGCGGAGCCTAGCACAGATACGCAGTATTTT
CAINAEPSTDTQYF
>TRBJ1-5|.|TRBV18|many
TGTGCCAGCTCACCAGCCACAGGTGGCAATCAGCCCCAGCATTTT
CASSPATGGNQPQHF
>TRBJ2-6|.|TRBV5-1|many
TGCGCCAGCAGCCACGACTCTGGGGCCAACGTCCTGACTTTC
CASSHDSGANVLTF
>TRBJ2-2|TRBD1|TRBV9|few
TGTGCCAGCAGCGTAGCCTTAGTCGACAGGGGGCCTATCACCGGGGAGCTGTTTTTT
CASSVALVDRGPITGELFF
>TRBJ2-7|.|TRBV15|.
TGTGCCACCAGCAGCTCATCGAGGGCGACTAAAGCCTACGAGCAGTACTTC
CATSSSSRATKAYEQYF
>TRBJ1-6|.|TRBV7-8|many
TGTGCCAGCAGCTTACCAGGTTTCGGTTCACCCCTCCACTTT
CASSLPGFGSPLHF
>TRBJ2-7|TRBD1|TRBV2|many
TGTGCCAGCTCTCCAGGGGGCCACTACGAGCAGTACTTC
CASSPGGHYEQYF
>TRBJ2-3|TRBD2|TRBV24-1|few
TGTGCCACCAGTGGACTAGCGACCACAGATACGCAGTATTTT
CATSGLATTDTQYF
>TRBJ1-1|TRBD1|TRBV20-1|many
TGCAGTGCTAGACCCGGACAGGGGGCGGGCACTGAAGCTTTCTTT
CSARPGQGAGTEAFF
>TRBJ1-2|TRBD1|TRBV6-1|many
TGTGCCAGCAGTTCACGGACAGGGGACGGCTACACCTTC
CASSSRTGDGYTF
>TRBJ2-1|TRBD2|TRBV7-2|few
TGTGCCAGCAGCTTGACTAGCGGGACTTACAATGAGCAGTTCTTC
CASSLTSGTYNEQFF
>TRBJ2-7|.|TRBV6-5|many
TGTGCCAGCAGTTACGGTCAGCAGAACTACGAGCAGTACTTC
CASSYGQQNYEQYF
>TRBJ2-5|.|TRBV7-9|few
TGTGCCAGCAGCTTACGGGTACGGGAGACCCAGTACTTC
CASSLRVRETQYF
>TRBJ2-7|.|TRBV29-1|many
TGCAGCGTTGTTACCCAGGGACGCGCCTACGAGCAGTACTTC
CSVVTQGRAYEQYF
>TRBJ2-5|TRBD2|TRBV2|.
TGTGCCAGCAAACCGAAGGGAGGGCCAGAGACCCAGTACTTC
CASKPKGGPETQYF
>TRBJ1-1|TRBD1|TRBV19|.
TGTGCCAGTAGTATTACCGGCAGGGGGCGGAACACTGAAGCTTTCTTT
CASSITGRGRNTEAFF
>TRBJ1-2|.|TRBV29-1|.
TGCAGCGTTGAACGGGAGGGGGTTAGCTACACCTTC
CSVEREGVSYTF
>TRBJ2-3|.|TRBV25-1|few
TGTGCCAGCAGTGATGGACAGACCACTAGCACAGATACGCAGTATTTT
CASSDGQTTSTDTQYF
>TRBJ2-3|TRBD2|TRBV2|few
TGTGCCAGCAGTCCTTCCCCGGGAGGGCGAACAGATACGCAGTATTTT
CASSPSPGGRTDTQYF
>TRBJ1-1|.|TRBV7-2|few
TGTGCCAGCAGCTTCGGACTAGCTTTCTTT
CASSFGLAFF
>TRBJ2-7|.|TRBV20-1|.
TGCAGTGCTAGAGATCTTCCTAGCTTAGATAGCTACGAGCAGTACTTC
CSARDLPSLDSYEQYF
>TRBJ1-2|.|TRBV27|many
TGTGCCAGCAGTTTAGCCGTACAGGTAGCTGGCTACACCTTC
CASSLAVQVAGYTF
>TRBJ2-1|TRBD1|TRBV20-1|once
TGCAGTGCTTCGGGACAGGGGGCCTACAATGAGCAGTTCTTC
CSASGQGAYNEQFF
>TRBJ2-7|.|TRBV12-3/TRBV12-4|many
TGTGCCAGCAGTACCGTCGGCTATTTGTACGAGCAGTACTTC
CASSTVGYLYEQYF